One and the same sample provided the 26 T cell receptor beta chains below, sequenced in a study of blood T cell repertoires in COVID-19. Clones were sequenced by immunoSEQ multiplex PCR, and TCRdb holds only the in-frame ones, with some missing. Among roughly 230,000 clones listed, roughly 80% were seen once. The sequenced sample consisted of peripheral blood. Receptor source: a woman at least 80 years old with acute or convalescent COVID-19.

The chain has TRBV5-1 and TRBJ1-6; D is uncertain. The CDR3 is 14 residues long. The V gene lost 4 bases and the J gene lost 8 bases, with 13 bases spanning the gap. CDR1 and CDR2 (germline): SGHRS, YFSETQ. The CDR3 is CASSIGDTDSPLHF. The CDR3 region has the DNA TGCGCCAGCAGCATCGGGGATACTGATTCACCCCTCCACTTT.

The rearrangement joins TRBV3-1 (or the pseudogene TRBV3-2) to TRBJ2-1; TRBD1 agrees at 7 bases. V shed 6 bases, J shed 15 bases, and the junction held 8 bases outside the gene matches. The CDR3 sequence is 11 residues long. Germline V lookup: CDR1 LGHDT, CDR2 YNNKEL (reference sequence). The CDR3 bases are TGTGCCAGCAGGACCACGGGACAGATGTTCTTC. Translated: CASRTTGQMFF.

The chain links TRBV5-1 to TRBJ1-2, with D possibly matching TRBD1 (5 bases). The V end lost 2 bases, the J end lost 7 bases, and 6 bases lay between the germline ends. The CDR3 is 11 residues long. The germline V gene encodes CDR1 SGHRS and CDR2 YFSETQ. Here the CDR3 reads CASSFGGGYTF. The CDR3, as DNA: TGCGCCAGCAGCTTCGGGGGTGGCTACACCTTC.

The V call is TRBV24-1, the J call TRBJ2-2; D may be TRBD1 (5 bases). The CDR3 contains 14 residues. In germline, CDR1 is KGHDR, CDR2 SFDVKD. Deletions cut 6 bases from V and 4 bases from J, with 11 bases between. CDR3 sequence (DNA): TGTGCCACCAGTTTCAGGGTGGGCACCGGGGAGCTGTTTTTT. Translated: CATSFRVGTGELFF.

The V and J genes are TRBV5-4 and TRBJ2-5; TRBD1 might be the D (6 bases). V lost 6 bases and J lost 2, with 17 bases in between. The length of the CDR3 is 15 residues. Germline V CDR1 and CDR2: SGHNT, YYREEE (reference sequence). CDR3 DNA: TGTGCCAGCACCACTTCGACAGGCTCACAAGAGACCCAGTACTTC. This encodes CASTTSTGSQETQYF.

The chain employs TRBV3-1 (or the pseudogene TRBV3-2) and TRBJ1-1, with 8 bases aligning to TRBD1. Germline CDR1 reads LGHDT; CDR2 reads YNNKEL (reference sequence). This CDR3 spans 15 amino acids. The V segment lost 4 bases and the J segment 4 bases; nucleotides outside the gene matches: 8. CDR3 residues: CASSRSRGLGTEAFF. In nucleotides, the CDR3 is TGTGCCAGCAGCCGATCCAGGGGGCTCGGCACTGAAGCTTTCTTT.

The chain links TRBV25-1 to TRBJ1-3; the match to TRBD1 covers 7 bases. The germline gives CDR1 MGHDK, CDR2 SYGVNS. There are 15 residues in the CDR3. Trimming took 6 bases from V and 4 from J; bases not matched to a gene: 9. The CDR3 DNA reads as TGTGCCAGCAGCGAAACAGGGGCGGGAGGAAACACCATATATTTT. Residues: CASSETGAGGNTIYF.

The J gene is TRBJ1-2, the V gene TRBV9; D possibly corresponds to TRBD1 (5 bases). Germline CDR1 reads SGDLS; CDR2 reads YYNGEE. This CDR3 is built from 14 residues. V dropped 3 bases and J dropped 8 bases, with 17 bases sitting between them. CDR3 sequence (DNA): TGTGCCAGCAGCGCCAATTACCGTCAGGGAGGCTACACCTTC. Amino acids: CASSANYRQGGYTF.

The V and J genes are TRBV27 and TRBJ1-4; 7 bases are shared with TRBD1. V trimming: 6 bases; J trimming: 1 base; junction bases outside the gene matches: 8. This CDR3 spans 16 amino acids. The germline V gene has CDR1 MNHEY and CDR2 SMNVEV (reference sequence). CDR3: CASRKRQGGTNEKLFF. CDR3 nucleotides: TGTGCCAGCAGAAAACGACAGGGCGGAACTAATGAAAAACTGTTTTTT.

V and J are TRBV28 and TRBJ1-5, with D perhaps matching TRBD1 (5 bases). The V gene lost 8 bases and the J gene lost 1 base, with 12 bases spanning the gap. CDR3 size: 14 residues. The germline CDR1 and CDR2 sequences are MDHEN and SYDVKM. The CDR3 sequence is CASWGGDSNQPQHF. CDR3 nucleotide sequence: TGTGCCAGCTGGGGAGGGGACAGCAATCAGCCCCAGCATTTT.

The chain uses TRBV6-2 or TRBV6-3 and TRBJ2-7; D is uncertain. This CDR3 is 12 amino acids long. Germline lookup yields CDR1 MNHEY and CDR2 SVGEGT. Trimming removed 4 bases at V and 2 bases at J, with 6 bases between. The CDR3 coding sequence is TGTGCCAGCAGTTCCACAGCCTACGAGCAGTACTTC. Encoded protein: CASSSTAYEQYF.

J is TRBJ2-5 and V is TRBV12-5; 7 nucleotides agree with TRBD2. The V segment lost 1 base and the J segment 5 bases; nucleotides outside the gene matches: 7. The CDR3 has 15 residues. In germline, CDR1 is LGHNT, CDR2 FRNRAP. The CDR3, as DNA: TGTGCTAGTGGTTTGGACGGGGGGAATTGGGAGACCCAGTACTTC. This translates into CASGLDGGNWETQYF.

The chain recombines TRBV7-2 with TRBJ1-3; the D gene is possibly TRBD1 (5 bases). Germline CDR1 reads SGHTA; CDR2 reads FQGNSA. Between the trimmed V and J ends, which lost 1 base and 1 base, there was a span of 11 bases. The CDR3 is made up of 16 amino acids. The CDR3 DNA sequence: TGTGCCAGCAGCTTAGTAGGGGTGGGTTCTGGAAACACCATATATTTT. Translated, it gives CASSLVGVGSGNTIYF.

The chain recombines TRBV4-2 with TRBJ1-2; tentative D call: TRBD1 (5 bases). This CDR3 is built from 17 residues. V lost 1 base and J lost 3, with 18 bases in between. Germline V gives CDR1 LGHNA, CDR2 YNFKEQ. The CDR3 nucleotides read TGTGCCAGCAGCCAAGTAACTACCCCCAGGGACTACTATGGCTACACCTTC. Translated, it gives CASSQVTTPRDYYGYTF.

The gene calls are TRBV27 and TRBJ1-1; 8 bases fit TRBD1. The CDR3 is 16 amino acids. The V gene end was trimmed by 0 bases and the J gene end by 0 bases; junction bases not matched to a gene: 3. CDR1 is MNHEY, CDR2 SMNVEV, per germline (reference sequence). The CDR3 nucleotides read TGTGCCAGCAGTTTATCGGGACAGGTCATGAACACTGAAGCTTTCTTT. It specifies CASSLSGQVMNTEAFF.

J is TRBJ1-2 and V is TRBV19; 9 positions agree with TRBD1. The CDR3 contains 15 residues. Trimming took 6 bases from V and 4 from J; bases not matched to a gene: 9. From germline, CDR1 is LNHDA and CDR2 SQIVND (reference sequence). CDR3 loop: CASSPGQGLVYGYTF. The CDR3 DNA reads as TGTGCCAGTAGCCCGGGACAGGGACTGGTCTATGGCTACACCTTC.

The rearrangement uses TRBV28 and TRBJ2-1; 7 bases agree with TRBD2. Germline CDR1 is MDHEN and CDR2 is SYDVKM. The length of the CDR3 is 16 residues. J lost 7 bases, V lost 4 bases, and 13 bases had no gene match. The CDR3 spells CASSSRRREYLNEQFF. CDR3 DNA: TGTGCCAGCAGTTCCCGTCGGCGGGAGTATTTAAATGAGCAGTTCTTC.

There are a few counts of this clone. The chain joins TRBV5-1 to TRBJ1-3; possibly TRBD1 for D (5 bases). From germline, CDR1 is SGHRS and CDR2 YFSETQ. This CDR3 region has 16 residues. With 7 bases removed from V and 0 bases from J, the gap between germline ends came to 17 bases. The CDR3 DNA is TGCGCCAGCGCCCCCCTCGCGGGGGACTCTGGAAACACCATATATTTT. Translation: CASAPLAGDSGNTIYF.

The chain recombines TRBV6-5 with TRBJ1-5; no firm D call. Trimming took off 7 bases at V and 9 bases at J, with 22 bases between the two ends. There are 15 residues in the CDR3. CDR1 and CDR2 from the germline V gene are MNHEY and SVGAGI. In DNA, the CDR3 is TGTGCCAGCATTGCGTCACAAGGCCCTGGCGGGCCCCAGCATTTT. This encodes CASIASQGPGGPQHF.

This clone was seen only a few times. This chain links TRBV5-4 with TRBJ1-3, with a tentative D call TRBD1 (6 bases). The CDR3 contains 17 residues. V lost 3 bases to trimming and J lost 2 bases, with 18 bases between them. CDR1 is SGHNT, CDR2 YYREEE, per germline (reference sequence). Here the CDR3 reads CASSSKSQGLTGNTIYF. The CDR3 bases are TGTGCCAGCAGCTCTAAATCACAGGGTCTTACTGGAAACACCATATATTTT.

The chain recombines TRBV7-9 with TRBJ2-5; D call uncertain. The CDR3 is 14 residues long. Trimming took 5 bases from V and 2 from J, leaving 12 bases between them. In germline, CDR1 is SEHNR, CDR2 FQNEAQ (reference sequence). CDR3 coding DNA: TGTGCCAGCAGCCAAGAGGCCGGACAAGAGACCCAGTACTTC. It encodes CASSQEAGQETQYF.

The V and J genes are TRBV18 and TRBJ1-4; 7 bases match TRBD1. The germline gives CDR1 KGHSH, CDR2 LQKENI. The CDR3 consists of 17 residues. The V segment lost 0 bases and the J segment 5 bases; nucleotides outside the gene matches: 9. For the CDR3, the DNA is TGTGCCAGCTCACCACCTCTTTCCACAGGGGCCAATGAAAAACTGTTTTTT. Translation: CASSPPLSTGANEKLFF.

The gene calls are TRBV6-1 and TRBJ2-3; tentative D call: TRBD2 (6 bases). This CDR3 has 15 residues. The V end lost 3 bases, the J end lost 6 bases, and 16 bases lay between the germline ends. The V gene's germline CDR1 is MNHNS and CDR2 SASEGT. The CDR3, as DNA: TGTGCCAGCAGTGATGGGGGGTGGCCTGGGGATACGCAGTATTTT. This gives the protein CASSDGGWPGDTQYF.

The chain couples TRBV2 to TRBJ2-3, with 9 positions matching TRBD2. CDR3 size: 16 residues. Germline V CDR1 and CDR2: SNHLY, FYNNEI. With 6 bases clipped from V and 5 bases from J, the junction kept 12 bases outside the gene matches. Written as DNA, the CDR3 is TGTGCCAGCAGCTTTCCGGCGGGGGGGCCTATAGATACGCAGTATTTT. Residues: CASSFPAGGPIDTQYF.

J is TRBJ2-1 and V is TRBV29-1; the match to TRBD2 covers 7 bases. Germline loops: CDR1 SQVTM, CDR2 ANQGSEA. The CDR3 is 12 amino acids. V lost 7 bases, J lost 5 bases, and 5 bases stayed unmatched. The CDR3 loop is CSASTSHNEQFF. The CDR3 bases are TGCAGCGCCTCGACTAGCCACAATGAGCAGTTCTTC.

The CDR3 bases are TGTGCCAGCAGCCAAGGCCCCCGGGTACGGAGGAATAATGAAAAACTGTTTTTT. It translates to CASSQGPRVRRNNEKLFF. The chain uses TRBV3-1 (or the pseudogene TRBV3-2) and TRBJ1-4; no definite D call. The V end lost 1 base, the J end lost 4 bases, and 19 bases lay between the germline ends. In germline, CDR1 is LGHDT, CDR2 YNNKEL (reference sequence). The CDR3 contains 18 residues.